The 27 T cell receptor beta chains below all came from one sample that was sequenced in a study of shared clonotypes between healthy human individuals. Method: immunoSEQ multiplex PCR; TCRdb's copy keeps in-frame clones and lacks some. The sample contains about half a million clones, 81% of which appear only once. Sequenced sample: PBMCs. These receptors were collected from a woman aged 40 to 49 in good health. Some clones in this sample may be carry-over from other donors' samples.

This clone was picked up a small number of times. The rearrangement links TRBV4-2 to TRBJ2-4; D unclear. V was pared by 1 base and J by 0 bases, with 13 bases between. This CDR3 is 17 amino acids long. The germline V gene encodes CDR1 LGHNA and CDR2 YNFKEQ. CDR3 in DNA: TGTGCCAGCAGCCAAGCCGCAGAGCTGGTAGCCAAAAACATTCAGTACTTC. This encodes CASSQAAELVAKNIQYF.

Comments on this clone: This likely traces to a read error, being one base from a far larger clone. This sample also contains other DNA sequences that code for the same CDR3. The chain employs TRBV30 and TRBJ1-5; TRBD1 is a possible D gene (6 bases). Germline loops: CDR1 GTSNPN, CDR2 SVGIG (reference sequence). The germline V and J ends were trimmed by 2 bases and 7 bases, with 15 bases remaining between them. The CDR3 is 14 residues long. The CDR3 is CAWSTGQNNQPQHF. CDR3 coding DNA: TGTGCCTGGAGTACTGGACAGAACAACCAGCCCCAGCATTTT.

J is TRBJ2-3 and V is TRBV5-4, with D maybe TRBD1 (5 bases). Germline V CDR1 and CDR2: SGHNT, YYREEE (reference sequence). Trimming cost V 0 bases and J 0 bases, with 5 bases left between them. CDR3 length equals 14 residues. The CDR3 spells CASSLGQSTDTQYF. For the CDR3, the DNA is TGTGCCAGCAGCTTGGGACAGAGCACAGATACGCAGTATTTT.

The chain is built from TRBV10-1 and TRBJ2-4; D not resolved. The CDR3 spans 13 residues. The V gene's germline CDR1 is WNHNN and CDR2 SYGVQD (reference sequence). Trimming stripped 4 bases from V and 9 bases from J, with 13 bases between. The CDR3 DNA sequence: TGCGCCAGCAGTGGTGGACGATCCGGCATTCAGTACTTC. This encodes CASSGGRSGIQYF.

The chain has TRBV27 and TRBJ2-7; possible D gene TRBD1, 6 bases. V was cut by 2 bases and J by 6 bases, with 23 bases left in between. The CDR3 is 17 amino acids. CDR1 and CDR2 from the germline V gene are MNHEY and SMNVEV (reference sequence). The CDR3 DNA is TGTGCCAGCAGTTTACTTTATCGGGCGTCAGGGGTCGGCGAGCAGTACTTC. Encoded protein: CASSLLYRASGVGEQYF.

The chain combines TRBV5-4 with TRBJ2-1, with D hard to call. Trimming stripped 5 bases from V and 1 base from J, with 16 bases between. Germline assignment: CDR1 SGHNT and CDR2 YYREEE (reference sequence). CDR3 length: 16 residues. The CDR3 protein is CASSPNAIASYNEQFF. As DNA, the CDR3 is TGTGCCAGCAGTCCTAATGCTATAGCTTCCTACAATGAGCAGTTCTTC.

The CDR3 sequence is CASSLAGINIQYF. The CDR3 region has the DNA TGTGCCAGCAGCTTAGCGGGCATAAACATTCAGTACTTC. The J gene is TRBJ2-4, the V gene TRBV7-2; D is ambiguous. V shed 0 bases and J shed 6 bases, with 6 bases lying between them. From germline, CDR1 is SGHTA and CDR2 FQGNSA. The length of the CDR3 is 13 residues.

This clone is a singleton in its sample. An end of the junction differs from the germline gene, which may be a read error. The V call is TRBV7-6, the J call TRBJ1-1; D might be TRBD1 (5 bases). Germline CDR1 SGHVS, CDR2 FNYEAQ. The CDR3 sequence is 14 residues long. The CDR3 DNA reads TGTGCCACCAGCCCGGGTGGGGGGGACACTGAAGCTTTCTTT. Its protein product is CATSPGGGDTEAFF.

Comment on this clone: A much bigger clone sits one base away, suggesting this may be a read error. The chain combines TRBV9 with TRBJ1-4; TRBD1 is a possible D gene (6 bases). V was shortened by 1 base and J by 6 bases, with 13 bases between the two germline ends. The CDR3 is 15 amino acids. Germline V CDR1 and CDR2: SGDLS, YYNGEE. For the CDR3, the DNA is TGTGCCAGCAGCGTAAGGGGGGTAAGGGATGAAAAACTGTTTTTT. Translating gives CASSVRGVRDEKLFF. Supplemented by reference TRBV9 and TRBJ1-4, the full variable domain reads DSGVTQTPKHLITATGQRVTLRCSPRSGDLSVYWYQQSLDQGLQFLIQYYNGEERAKGNILERFSAQQFPDLHSELNLSSLELGDSALYFCASSVRGVRDEKLFFGSGTQLSVL.

Concerning this clone itself: This same CDR3 is encoded by further DNA sequences in the sample. The V and J genes are TRBV27 and TRBJ2-2; D not certain. Per the germline V gene, CDR1 is MNHEY and CDR2 is SMNVEV (reference sequence). The ends were cut back, 3 bases at V and 4 bases at J, with 9 bases in the middle. This CDR3 contains 14 residues. DNA of the CDR3: TGTGCCAGCAGTTTTTACCGCCTCACCGGGGAGCTGTTTTTT. Its translation: CASSFYRLTGELFF.

The chain employs TRBV2 and TRBJ2-1, with D perhaps matching TRBD1 or TRBD2 (5 bases each). The CDR3 is 14 amino acids. V was pared by 6 bases and J by 7 bases, with 16 bases between. The germline gives CDR1 SNHLY, CDR2 FYNNEI. CDR3 region: CASRARDAENEQFF. CDR3 coding DNA: TGTGCCAGCAGAGCCCGGGACGCCGAGAATGAGCAGTTCTTC.

The J gene is TRBJ2-5, the V gene TRBV5-6, with 7 positions matching TRBD2. V was clipped by 0 bases and J by 5 bases; unmatched bases: 4. The CDR3 is made up of 14 amino acids. CDR1 is SGHDT, CDR2 YYEEEE, per germline. CDR3 sequence (DNA): TGTGCCAGCAGCTTGGTTAGCGGGTGGGAGACCCAGTACTTC. Protein product: CASSLVSGWETQYF.

This clone was detected only once. This CDR3 fails to terminate in the conserved phenylalanine or tryptophan, so it likely reflects a read error. The DNA is left out, because the CDR3 cannot be placed on it with certainty; the CDR3 is given as TCRdb lists it. The rearrangement joins TRBV19 to TRBJ2-7; the tabulated D call, TRBD2, remains unverified against the DNA. The CDR3 is made up of 10 amino acids, end residues included. CDR1 and CDR2 from the germline V gene are LNHDA and SQIVND (reference sequence). The CDR3 loop is CARRLAGYHR.

CDR3 nucleotide sequence: TGTGCCAGCAGCTTAGCTCAGAAAACGGGAGATACGCAGTATTTT. Translating gives CASSLAQKTGDTQYF. This chain connects TRBV11-2 to TRBJ2-3, with unresolved D. Germline V gene data show CDR1 as SGHAT and CDR2 as FQNNGV. CDR3 size: 15 residues. The V gene lost 1 base and the J gene lost 5 bases, with 13 bases spanning the gap.

V is TRBV5-4 and J is TRBJ1-1; D may be TRBD1 (6 bases). Germline V gene data show CDR1 as SGHNT and CDR2 as YYREEE (reference sequence). V shed 6 bases and J shed 5 bases, with 17 bases lying between them. The CDR3 runs 14 residues. The CDR3 DNA follows: TGTGCCAGCACCGACCATGTAGACAGGACTGAAGCTTTCTTT. Encoded protein: CASTDHVDRTEAFF.

Worth noting for this clone: One base separates it from a far larger clone, so it is likely a read error. V is TRBV11-2 and J is TRBJ2-2, with a weak D call TRBD2 (5 bases). The CDR3 loop spans 15 amino acids. The V end lost 7 bases, the J end lost 1 base, and 13 bases lay between the germline ends. The V gene's germline CDR1 is SGHAT and CDR2 FQNNGV. The CDR3 region is CASTPMGENTGELFF. In DNA form, the CDR3 reads TGTGCCAGCACCCCGATGGGAGAGAACACCGGGGAGCTGTTTTTT.

Concerning this clone: A read error is the likely source, as a far larger clone sits one nucleotide away. This chain uses TRBV25-1 with TRBJ2-1, with TRBD2 identical over 7 bases. The V gene's germline CDR1 is MGHDK and CDR2 SYGVNS. V was pared by 4 bases and J by 0 bases, with 12 bases of the junction left unmatched. CDR3 length: 18 residues. CDR3 in amino acids: CASSGPTSWRSSYNEQFF. The DNA of the CDR3 is TGTGCCAGCAGTGGCCCGACTAGCTGGAGGAGCTCCTACAATGAGCAGTTCTTC.

A few counts support this clone. The V gene is TRBV4-2, the J gene TRBJ2-1; 10 bases agree with TRBD2. The ends lost 1 base at V and 7 bases at J; junction bases unmatched: 10. The CDR3 has 17 amino acids. Germline lookup yields CDR1 LGHNA and CDR2 YNFKEQ. The CDR3 DNA sequence: TGTGCCAGCAGCCAAGTATTAGCGGGAGGAAATGAGAATGAGCAGTTCTTC. Encoded protein: CASSQVLAGGNENEQFF.

The sample holds a few counts of this clone. This sequence joins TRBV5-6 and TRBJ2-5; D assignment may be TRBD1 or TRBD2 (6 bases each). Germline CDR1 SGHDT, CDR2 YYEEEE. This CDR3 region has 17 residues. V was pared by 4 bases and J by 11 bases, with 30 bases between. The chain's CDR3 is CASSRPLGGGGSTEQYF. The CDR3 nucleotides read TGTGCCAGCAGCCGACCTTTAGGAGGAGGGGGGTCTACGGAGCAGTACTTC.

V usage is TRBV11-3 and J usage is TRBJ2-5, with D unclear. Germline-derived CDR1 and CDR2 are SGHNT and YENEEA. CDR3 length: 13 residues. V lost 0 bases, J lost 4 bases, and 6 bases lay in between. The CDR3 bases are TGTGCCAGCAGCTTAGATTGGGGAGAGACCCAGTACTTC. Translating gives CASSLDWGETQYF.

As for this clone: This likely came from a read error, as a far larger clone is one base away. Different DNA sequences within this sample yield the same CDR3. V is TRBV4-1 and J is TRBJ2-7; 8 bases are a match to TRBD2. The CDR3 length is 16 residues. Germline values: CDR1 MGHRA, CDR2 YSYEKL. The CDR3 DNA sequence: TGCGCCAGTAGCCGCACGCCCGGACTAGCTCAACTCGGTCAGTACTTC. Protein sequence: CASSRTPGLAQLGQYF.

With respect to this clone: Since a far larger clone is one base different, this is likely a read error. The chain couples TRBV6-5 to TRBJ2-1, with 7 bases fitting TRBD2. The V gene's germline CDR1 is MNHEY and CDR2 SVGAGI. This CDR3 is built from 16 residues. The junction had 12 bases not matched to a gene; V was cut back by 4 bases and J by 6 bases. This CDR3 reads CASSSGAGSACNEQFF. The CDR3 nucleotides read TGTGCCAGCAGTTCCGGAGCGGGAAGCGCCTGCAATGAGCAGTTCTTC.

As DNA, the CDR3 is TGTGCCAGCAGCTTAAAAGCGGGGGACGAGCAGTACTTC. Its protein is CASSLKAGDEQYF. The chain carries TRBV7-6 and TRBJ2-7; TRBD2 agrees at 8 bases. CDR1 and CDR2 (germline): SGHVS, FNYEAQ. The CDR3 is 13 amino acids. Germline trimming cut 2 bases from V and 5 bases from J; bases unmatched to any gene: 2.

This clone has only a few counts. The CDR3 here is CASRADRGRDTQYF. The CDR3 coding sequence is TGTGCCAGCAGGGCGGACAGGGGAAGAGATACGCAGTATTTT. The rearrangement links TRBV2 to TRBJ2-3; 9 positions agree with TRBD1. Germline V gene lookup returns CDR1 SNHLY and CDR2 FYNNEI. The CDR3 runs 14 residues. V shed 6 bases and J 5 bases; nucleotides not matched to a gene: 6.

The rearrangement joins TRBV5-4 to TRBJ1-1; D remains unclear. The CDR3 consists of 14 residues. Trimming took 5 bases from V and 0 from J, leaving 11 bases between them. Per the germline V gene, CDR1 is SGHNT and CDR2 is YYREEE (reference sequence). The DNA for the CDR3 is TGTGCCAGCAGGCAGGATTTGATGAACACTGAAGCTTTCTTT. This sequence encodes CASRQDLMNTEAFF.

This clone was recorded at least ten times. Other DNA variants within this sample encode the same CDR3. The chain has TRBV5-1 and TRBJ1-1, with D uncertain. The CDR3 has 14 residues. Germline CDR1 is SGHRS and CDR2 is YFSETQ. Trimming shortened V by 0 bases and J by 1 base, and 7 bases separated the two germline ends. CDR3 bases: TGCGCCAGCAGCTTGGGCGTGGGGAACACTGAAGCTTTCTTT. It yields the protein CASSLGVGNTEAFF. Based on the CDR3 plus reference TRBV5-1 and TRBJ1-1, the full variable domain is KAGVTQTPRYLIKTRGQQVTLSCSPISGHRSVSWYQQTPGQGLQFLFEYFSETQRNKGNFPGRFSGRQFSNSRSEMNVSTLELGDSALYLCASSLGVGNTEAFFGQGTRLTVV.

For this clone: A clone one base away is much larger, so this may be a read error. The chain employs TRBV30 and TRBJ2-5; D uncertain. Germline values: CDR1 GTSNPN, CDR2 SVGIG (reference sequence). This CDR3 comprises 16 residues. This CDR3 is CTWSLARVKLGETQYF. Written as DNA, the CDR3 is TGTACCTGGAGCCTCGCCCGGGTTAAGTTAGGAGAGACCCAGTACTTC.